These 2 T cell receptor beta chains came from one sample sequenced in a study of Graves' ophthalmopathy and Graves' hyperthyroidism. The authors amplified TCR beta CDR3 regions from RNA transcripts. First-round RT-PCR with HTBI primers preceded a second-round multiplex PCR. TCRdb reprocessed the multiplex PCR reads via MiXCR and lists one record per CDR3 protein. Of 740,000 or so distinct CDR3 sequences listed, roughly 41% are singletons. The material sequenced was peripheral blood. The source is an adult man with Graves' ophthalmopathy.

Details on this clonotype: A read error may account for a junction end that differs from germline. The CDR3 bases are TGTGCCGGCAGTGAACTCGGGACAGGAGGTGGCTACACCTTC. Translation: CAGSELGTGGGYTF. The rearrangement uses TRBV25-1 and TRBJ1-2, with 8 bases matching TRBD1. Germline V gene data show CDR1 as MGHDK and CDR2 as SYGVNS. The CDR3 length is 14 residues.

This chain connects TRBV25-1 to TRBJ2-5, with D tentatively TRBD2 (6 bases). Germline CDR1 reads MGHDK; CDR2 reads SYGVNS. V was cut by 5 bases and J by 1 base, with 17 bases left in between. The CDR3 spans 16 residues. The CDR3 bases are TGTGCCAGCAGTTCCGGGCGTGCGGGGCCCCAAGAGACCCAGTACTTC. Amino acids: CASSSGRAGPQETQYF.